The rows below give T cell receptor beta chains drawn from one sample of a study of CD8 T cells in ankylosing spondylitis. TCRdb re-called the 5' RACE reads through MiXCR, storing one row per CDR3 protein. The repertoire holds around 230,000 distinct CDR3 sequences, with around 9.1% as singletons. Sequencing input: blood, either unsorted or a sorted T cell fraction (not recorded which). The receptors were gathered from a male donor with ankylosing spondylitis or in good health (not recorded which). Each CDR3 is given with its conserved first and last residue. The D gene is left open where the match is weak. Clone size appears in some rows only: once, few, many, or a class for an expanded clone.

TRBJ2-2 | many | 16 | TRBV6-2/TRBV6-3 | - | CASSRTIVGGTGELFF | TGTGCCAGCAGTCGTACAATAGTCGGCGGCACCGGGGAGCTGTTTTTT
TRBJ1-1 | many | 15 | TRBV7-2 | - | CASSPPQGFGTEAFF | TGTGCCAGCAGCCCCCCCCAGGGCTTCGGCACTGAAGCTTTCTTT
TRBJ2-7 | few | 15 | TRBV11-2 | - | CASSLKDGNSYEQYF | TGTGCCAGCAGCTTAAAGGACGGGAACTCCTACGAGCAGTACTTC
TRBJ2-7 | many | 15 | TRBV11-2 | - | CASSLELEGSYEQYF | TGTGCCAGCAGCTTAGAACTGGAGGGCTCCTACGAGCAGTACTTC
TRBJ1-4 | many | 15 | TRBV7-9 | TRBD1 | CASTDSGQGEIRLFF | TGTGCCAGCACCGATTCCGGACAGGGCGAAATTAGGCTGTTTTTT
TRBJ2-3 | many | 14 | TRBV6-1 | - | CASSTGLRPYTQYF | TGTGCCAGCAGTACCGGTTTAAGACCCTATACGCAGTATTTT
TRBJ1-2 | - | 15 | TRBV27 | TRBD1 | CASSFYSGTVGGYPF | TGTGCCAGCAGCTTTTACTCCGGGACAGTAGGTGGCTACCCCTTC
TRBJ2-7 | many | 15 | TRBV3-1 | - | CASSLNPGRAGEQYF | TGTGCCAGCAGCCTTAATCCGGGCCGTGCTGGGGAGCAGTACTTC
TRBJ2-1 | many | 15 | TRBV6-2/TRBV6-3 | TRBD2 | CASSWGGGGYNEQFF | TGTGCCAGCAGTTGGGGCGGGGGGGGCTACAATGAGCAGTTCTTC
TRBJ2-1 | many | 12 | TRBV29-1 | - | CSVDRGVSEQFF | TGCAGCGTTGATAGGGGGGTTAGTGAGCAGTTCTTC
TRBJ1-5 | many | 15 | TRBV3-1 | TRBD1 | CASSRDRGLNQPQHF | TGTGCCAGCAGCCGGGACAGGGGGCTTAATCAGCCCCAGCATTTT
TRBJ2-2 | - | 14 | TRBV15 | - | CATSREGVRGELFF | TGTGCCACCAGCAGAGAAGGGGTTCGCGGGGAGCTGTTTTTT
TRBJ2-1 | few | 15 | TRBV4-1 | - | CASSQTGTPYNEQFF | TGCGCCAGCAGCCAAACCGGGACTCCATACAATGAGCAGTTCTTC
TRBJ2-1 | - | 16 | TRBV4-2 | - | CASSQDVGGTYNEQFF | TGTGCCAGCAGCCAAGATGTCGGGGGAACTTACAATGAGCAGTTCTTC
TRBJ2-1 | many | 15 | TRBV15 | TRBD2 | CATSGRVSSYNEQFF | TGTGCCACCAGCGGGAGGGTCAGCTCCTACAATGAGCAGTTCTTC
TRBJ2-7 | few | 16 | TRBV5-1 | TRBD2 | CASSPGSSGASYEQYF | TGCGCCAGCAGCCCAGGGTCTAGCGGGGCCTCCTACGAGCAGTACTTC
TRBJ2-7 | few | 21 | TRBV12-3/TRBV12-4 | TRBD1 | CASSLISRFPTGGATSYEQYF | TGTGCCAGCAGTTTAATTTCTCGCTTCCCGACAGGGGGTGCCACCTCCTACGAGCAGTACTTC
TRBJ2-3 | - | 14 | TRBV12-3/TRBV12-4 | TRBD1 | CASSDRDSTDTQYF | TGTGCCAGCAGCGACAGGGACAGCACAGATACGCAGTATTTT
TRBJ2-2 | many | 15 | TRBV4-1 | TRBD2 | CASSQERSGAGELFF | TGCGCCAGCAGCCAAGAGAGGAGCGGGGCCGGGGAGCTGTTTTTT
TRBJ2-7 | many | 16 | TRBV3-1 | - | CASSQEEVIRGGEQYF | TGTGCCAGCAGCCAGGAGGAGGTCATCAGGGGAGGCGAGCAGTACTTC
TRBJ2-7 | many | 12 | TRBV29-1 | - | CSFLASTYEQYF | TGCAGCTTCCTAGCGAGTACCTACGAGCAGTACTTC
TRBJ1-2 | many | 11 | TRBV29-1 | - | CSVTGGGGYTF | TGCAGCGTTACCGGGGGTGGTGGCTACACCTTC
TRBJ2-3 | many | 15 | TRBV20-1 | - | CSARAGTGPTDTQYF | TGCAGTGCTAGGGCCGGGACTGGCCCCACAGATACGCAGTATTTT
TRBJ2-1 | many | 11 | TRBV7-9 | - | CASSYGYEQFF | TGTGCCAGCAGCTACGGGTATGAGCAGTTCTTC
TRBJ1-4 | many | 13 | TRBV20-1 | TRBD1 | CSVIGTGNEKLFF | TGCAGTGTTATCGGGACAGGGAATGAAAAACTGTTTTTT
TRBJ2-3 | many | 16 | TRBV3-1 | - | CASSPGLSSSTDTQYF | TGTGCCAGCAGCCCTGGACTTTCCTCTAGCACAGATACGCAGTATTTT
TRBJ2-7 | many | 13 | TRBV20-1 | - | CSGLGRGSYEQYF | TGCAGTGGACTAGGCAGGGGTTCCTACGAGCAGTACTTC
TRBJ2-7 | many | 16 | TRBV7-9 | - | CASSQGALPQGYEQYF | TGTGCCAGCAGCCAAGGTGCACTTCCCCAGGGCTACGAGCAGTACTTC
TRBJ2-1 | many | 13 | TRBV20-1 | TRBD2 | CSAMGREGEEQFF | TGCAGTGCTATGGGGCGGGAGGGGGAAGAGCAGTTCTTC
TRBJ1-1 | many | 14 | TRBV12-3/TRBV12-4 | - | CASSLGQGNYEAFF | TGTGCCAGCAGTTTAGGGCAGGGGAATTATGAAGCTTTCTTT
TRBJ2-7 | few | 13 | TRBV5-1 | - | CASSIGTGSEQYF | TGCGCCAGCAGCATTGGGACTGGTTCCGAGCAGTACTTC
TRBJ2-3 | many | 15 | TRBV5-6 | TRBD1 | CASSVRDRGIDTQYF | TGTGCCAGCAGCGTCCGGGACAGGGGGATCGATACGCAGTATTTT
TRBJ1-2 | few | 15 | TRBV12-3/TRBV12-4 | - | CASSLAQAGVNGYTF | TGTGCCAGCAGTTTAGCGCAGGCAGGGGTAAATGGCTACACCTTC
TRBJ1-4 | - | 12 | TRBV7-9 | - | CASGTFNEKLFF | TGTGCCAGCGGGACCTTTAATGAAAAACTGTTTTTT
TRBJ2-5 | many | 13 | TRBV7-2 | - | CASRTAGEETQYF | TGTGCCAGCAGGACCGCTGGGGAAGAGACCCAGTACTTC
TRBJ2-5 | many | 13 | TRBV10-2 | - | CASSPPEWETQYF | TGCGCCAGCAGCCCCCCGGAATGGGAGACCCAGTACTTC
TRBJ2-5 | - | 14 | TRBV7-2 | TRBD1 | CASSLQGAGETQYF | TGTGCCAGCAGCTTACAGGGGGCAGGAGAGACCCAGTACTTC
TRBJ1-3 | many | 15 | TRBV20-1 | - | CSARSDSLDVNTIYF | TGCAGTGCTAGATCGGACTCCTTAGATGTTAACACCATATATTTT
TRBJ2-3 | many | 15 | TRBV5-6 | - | CASSRGHLATDTQYF | TGTGCCAGCAGCCGGGGGCATCTAGCCACAGATACGCAGTATTTT
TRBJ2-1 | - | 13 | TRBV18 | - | CASSDRMFGEQFF | TGTGCCAGCTCAGACCGAATGTTCGGTGAGCAGTTCTTC
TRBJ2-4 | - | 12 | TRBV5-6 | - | CASSLAGSAQYF | TGTGCCAGCAGCTTGGCTGGCTCGGCTCAGTACTTC
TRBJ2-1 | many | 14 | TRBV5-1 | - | CASSFIGQGNEQFF | TGCGCCAGCAGCTTTATAGGTCAGGGGAATGAGCAGTTCTTC
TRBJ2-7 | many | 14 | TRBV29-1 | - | CSVEFPQGPYEQYF | TGCAGCGTTGAGTTCCCTCAGGGGCCCTACGAGCAGTACTTC
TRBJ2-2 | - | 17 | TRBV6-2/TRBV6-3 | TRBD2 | CASSYSETSGRTGELFF | TGTGCCAGCAGTTACTCAGAGACTAGCGGGAGGACCGGGGAGCTGTTTTTT
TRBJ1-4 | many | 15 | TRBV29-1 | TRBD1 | CSAGTGTTTNEKLFF | TGCAGCGCCGGGACAGGGACAACAACTAATGAAAAACTGTTTTTT
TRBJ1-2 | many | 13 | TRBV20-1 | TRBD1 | CSATPGQGYGYTF | TGCAGTGCTACTCCGGGACAGGGGTATGGCTACACCTTC
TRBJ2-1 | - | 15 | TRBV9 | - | CASSRLRQGGDEQFF | TGTGCCAGCAGCCGCCTGCGCCAGGGAGGCGATGAGCAGTTCTTC
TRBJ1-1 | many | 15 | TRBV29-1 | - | CSVGLADLRGTEAFF | TGCAGCGTTGGCCTCGCAGACTTAAGGGGGACTGAAGCTTTCTTT
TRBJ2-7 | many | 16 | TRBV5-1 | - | CASSFMTGPASYEQYF | TGCGCCAGCAGCTTCATGACAGGTCCGGCCTCCTACGAGCAGTACTTC
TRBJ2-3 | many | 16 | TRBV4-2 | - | CASSQGGSGSTDTQYF | TGTGCCAGCAGCCAAGGGGGGAGCGGTTCCACAGATACGCAGTATTTT
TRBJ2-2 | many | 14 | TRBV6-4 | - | CASSAGEDTGELFF | TGTGCCAGCAGTGCAGGGGAGGACACCGGGGAGCTGTTTTTT
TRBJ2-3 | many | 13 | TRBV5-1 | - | CASSFSRADTQYF | TGCGCCAGCAGCTTCTCTCGGGCAGATACGCAGTATTTT
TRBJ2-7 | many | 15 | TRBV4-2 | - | CASSQDPGPEVEQYF | TGTGCCAGCAGCCAAGACCCGGGACCAGAAGTCGAGCAGTACTTC
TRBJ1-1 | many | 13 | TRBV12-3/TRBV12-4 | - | CASSLIVEVEAFF | TGTGCCAGCAGTTTAATCGTAGAGGTTGAAGCTTTCTTT
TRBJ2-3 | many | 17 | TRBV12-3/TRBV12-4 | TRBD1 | CASRGLQGAWVTDTQYF | TGTGCCAGCAGGGGTCTACAGGGGGCTTGGGTCACAGATACGCAGTATTTT
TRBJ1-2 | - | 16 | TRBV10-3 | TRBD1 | CAISEGGQGANYGYTF | TGTGCCATCAGTGAGGGAGGACAGGGGGCGAACTATGGCTACACCTTC
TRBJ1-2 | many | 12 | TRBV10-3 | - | CAISDRSHGYTF | TGTGCCATCAGCGACAGGTCCCACGGCTACACCTTC
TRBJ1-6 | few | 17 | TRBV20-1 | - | CSARAEGSSSYNSPLHF | TGCAGTGCTAGAGCGGAGGGCTCGAGCTCCTATAATTCACCCCTCCACTTT
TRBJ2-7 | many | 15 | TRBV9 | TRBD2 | CASSASGGPSYEQYF | TGTGCCAGCAGCGCTAGCGGGGGCCCCTCCTACGAGCAGTACTTC
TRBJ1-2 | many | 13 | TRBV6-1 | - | CASSEAGSYGYTF | TGTGCCAGCAGTGAAGCTGGGAGCTATGGCTACACCTTC